The 10 T cell receptor beta chains below come from one sample, sequenced in a study of blood T cell repertoires in COVID-19. Profiled with immunoSEQ multiplex PCR; TCRdb holds only in-frame clones, not every one. The sample lists approximately 70,000 clones; about 89% were seen once. Sample: peripheral blood. The receptors stem from a woman aged 55-69 years with acute or convalescent COVID-19.

The rearrangement uses TRBV5-1 and TRBJ1-4, with D tentatively TRBD1 (5 bases). V was cut by 0 bases and J by 8 bases, with 11 bases left in between. Looked up from germline, CDR1 is SGHRS and CDR2 is YFSETQ. The CDR3 sequence is 14 residues long. DNA for the CDR3: TGCGCCAGCAGCTTGGCCTTGTCAGGGGAAAAACTGTTTTTT. It encodes CASSLALSGEKLFF. Looking up the rest from reference TRBV5-1 and TRBJ1-4 gives the full variable domain: KAGVTQTPRYLIKTRGQQVTLSCSPISGHRSVSWYQQTPGQGLQFLFEYFSETQRNKGNFPGRFSGRQFSNSRSEMNVSTLELGDSALYLCASSLALSGEKLFFGSGTQLSVL.

The J gene is TRBJ1-4, the V gene TRBV5-6; 8 nucleotides agree with TRBD1. Unmatched junction bases numbered 6, after V lost 4 bases and J lost 7 bases. The CDR3 has 14 amino acids. The V gene's germline CDR1 is SGHDT and CDR2 YYEEEE. The CDR3 sequence is CASSLSTGGEKLFF. The CDR3 nucleotides are TGTGCCAGCAGCCTCAGTACAGGGGGTGAAAAACTGTTTTTT.

This chain links TRBV28 with TRBJ1-2; D ambiguous. The V gene lost 6 bases and the J gene lost 4 bases, with 12 bases spanning the gap. In germline, CDR1 is MDHEN, CDR2 SYDVKM. The CDR3 contains 13 residues. CDR3 protein: CASSVTSTYGYTF. Here the CDR3 DNA reads TGTGCCAGCAGCGTTACTTCTACCTATGGCTACACCTTC.

The CDR3 sequence: CASSSLQGSTDTQYF. In nucleotides, the CDR3 is TGTGCCAGCAGCTCCCTCCAGGGGAGCACAGATACGCAGTATTTT. This chain connects TRBV7-2 to TRBJ2-3; D might be TRBD1 (6 bases). V was trimmed by 4 bases and J by 0 bases, leaving 11 bases between them. The CDR3 has 15 residues. From germline, CDR1 is SGHTA and CDR2 FQGNSA.

The chain links TRBV19 to TRBJ2-2; 9 bases fit TRBD1. The CDR3 is made up of 15 amino acids. V was clipped by 3 bases and J by 5 bases; unmatched bases: 4. From germline, CDR1 is LNHDA and CDR2 SQIVND (reference sequence). The CDR3 coding sequence is TGTGCCAGTAGTATGAAGACAGGGGGAACCGGGGAGCTGTTTTTT. It yields the protein CASSMKTGGTGELFF.

This sequence joins TRBV3-1 (or the pseudogene TRBV3-2) and TRBJ1-2; possible D gene TRBD1, 5 bases. CDR1 LGHDT and CDR2 YNNKEL come from the germline V gene (reference sequence). With 2 bases removed from V and 7 bases from J, the gap between germline ends came to 11 bases. The CDR3 totals 13 residues. This chain's CDR3 is CASSQQGQGGYTF. The CDR3 DNA follows: TGTGCCAGCAGCCAACAAGGTCAGGGTGGCTACACCTTC.

The chain employs TRBV7-2 and TRBJ2-7; TRBD2 agrees at 13 bases. The V gene's germline CDR1 is SGHTA and CDR2 FQGNSA. V was clipped by 1 base and J by 9 bases; unmatched bases: 9. The CDR3 is 16 amino acids. CDR3 sequence reads: CASSLGVTSGGYVQYF. DNA for the CDR3: TGTGCCAGCAGCTTAGGAGTGACTAGCGGGGGGTATGTGCAGTACTTC. The whole variable domain, filled in from reference TRBV7-2 and TRBJ2-7, reads GAGVSQSPSNKVTEKGKDVELRCDPISGHTALYWYRQSLGQGLEFLIYFQGNSAPDKSGLPSDRFSAERTGGSVSTLTIQRTQQEDSAVYLCASSLGVTSGGYVQYFGPGTRLTVT.

The gene calls are TRBV18 and TRBJ2-1; 10 bases agree with TRBD2. CDR3 length: 15 amino acids. Looked up from germline, CDR1 is KGHSH and CDR2 is LQKENI. V gave up 4 bases and J gave up 5 bases; unmatched junction bases: 5. The DNA of the CDR3 is TGTGCCAGCTCACTACTAGCGGGGTATGACAATGAGCAGTTCTTC. Translated, it gives CASSLLAGYDNEQFF.

This clone was seen more than once but under ten times. This sequence joins TRBV25-1 and TRBJ1-2; maybe TRBD1 (6 bases). V gave up 10 bases and J gave up 7 bases, with 13 bases separating them. Germline V gene sequence: CDR1 MGHDK, CDR2 SYGVNS. The CDR3 is made up of 11 amino acids. CDR3 protein: CAIFTGLGYTF. The CDR3, as DNA: TGTGCCATCTTTACAGGGCTTGGCTACACCTTC.

This chain links TRBV4-2 with TRBJ1-4; maybe TRBD1 (6 bases). The CDR3 consists of 13 residues. CDR1 is LGHNA and CDR2 is YNFKEQ in the germline V gene. V was clipped by 4 bases and J by 8 bases, with 11 bases between them. The CDR3 protein is CASSRGQREKLFF. In DNA, the CDR3 is TGTGCCAGCAGCCGGGGACAACGGGAAAAACTGTTTTTT.